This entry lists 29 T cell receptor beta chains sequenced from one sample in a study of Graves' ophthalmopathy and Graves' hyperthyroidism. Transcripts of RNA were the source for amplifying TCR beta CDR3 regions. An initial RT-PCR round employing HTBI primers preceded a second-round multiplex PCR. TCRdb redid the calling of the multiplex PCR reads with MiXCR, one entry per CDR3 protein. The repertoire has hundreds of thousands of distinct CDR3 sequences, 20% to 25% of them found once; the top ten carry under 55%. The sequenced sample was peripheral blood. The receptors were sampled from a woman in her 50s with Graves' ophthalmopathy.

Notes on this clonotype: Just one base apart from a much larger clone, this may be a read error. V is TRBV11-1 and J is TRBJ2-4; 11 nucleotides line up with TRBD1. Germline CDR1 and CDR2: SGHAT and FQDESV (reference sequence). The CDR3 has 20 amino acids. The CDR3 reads CASSPSLGQGAGIAKNIQHF. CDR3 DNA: TGTGCCAGCAGCCCCTCCCTAGGACAGGGGGCCGGAATAGCCAAAAACATTCAGCACTTC.

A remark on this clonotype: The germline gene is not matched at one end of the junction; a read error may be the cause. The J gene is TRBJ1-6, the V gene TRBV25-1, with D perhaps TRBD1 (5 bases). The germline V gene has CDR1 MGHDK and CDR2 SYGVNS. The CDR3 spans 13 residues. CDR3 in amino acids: CASSERRVSSLHF. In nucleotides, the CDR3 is TGTGCCAGCAGTGAACGCAGGGTTTCATCCCTCCACTTT.

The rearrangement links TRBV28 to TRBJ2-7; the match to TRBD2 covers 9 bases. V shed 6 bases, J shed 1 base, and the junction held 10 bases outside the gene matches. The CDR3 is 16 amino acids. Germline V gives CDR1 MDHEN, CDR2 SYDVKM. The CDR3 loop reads CASSRSTSGSSYEQYF. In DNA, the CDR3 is TGTGCCAGCAGCCGATCTACTAGCGGGTCATCCTACGAGCAGTACTTC.

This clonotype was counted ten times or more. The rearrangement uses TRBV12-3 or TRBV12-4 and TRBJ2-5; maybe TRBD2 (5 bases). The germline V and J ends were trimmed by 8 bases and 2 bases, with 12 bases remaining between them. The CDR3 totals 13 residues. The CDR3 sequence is CASGRTGQETQYF. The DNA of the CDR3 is TGTGCCAGCGGGCGGACGGGGCAAGAGACCCAGTACTTC.

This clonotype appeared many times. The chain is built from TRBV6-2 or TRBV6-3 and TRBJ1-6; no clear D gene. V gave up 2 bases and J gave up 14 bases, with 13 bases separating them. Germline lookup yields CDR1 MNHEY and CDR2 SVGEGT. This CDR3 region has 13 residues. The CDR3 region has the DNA TGTGCCAGCAGTTACAGTACCGATAGGTCCCTCCACTTT. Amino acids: CASSYSTDRSLHF.

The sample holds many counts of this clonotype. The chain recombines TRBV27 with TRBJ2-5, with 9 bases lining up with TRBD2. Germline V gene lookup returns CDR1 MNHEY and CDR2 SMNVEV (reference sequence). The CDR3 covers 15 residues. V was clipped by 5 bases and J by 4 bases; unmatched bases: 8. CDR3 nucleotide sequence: TGTGCCAGCAGTCCTAAGACTAGCGGCCCAGAGACCCAGTACTTC. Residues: CASSPKTSGPETQYF.

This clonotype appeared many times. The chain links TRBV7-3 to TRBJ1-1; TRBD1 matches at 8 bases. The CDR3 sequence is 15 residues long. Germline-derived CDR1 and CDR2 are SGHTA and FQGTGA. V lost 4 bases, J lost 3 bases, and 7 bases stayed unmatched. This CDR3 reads CASSSTGVKDTEAFF. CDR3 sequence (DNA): TGTGCCAGCAGCTCGACAGGGGTAAAGGACACTGAAGCTTTCTTT.

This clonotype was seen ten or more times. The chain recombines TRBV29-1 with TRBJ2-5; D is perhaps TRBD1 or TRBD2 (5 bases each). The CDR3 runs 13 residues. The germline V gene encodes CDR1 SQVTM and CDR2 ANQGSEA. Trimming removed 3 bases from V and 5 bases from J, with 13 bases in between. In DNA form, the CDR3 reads TGCAGCGTTGACCCCGTCGGGACCGAGACCCAGTACTTC. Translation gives CSVDPVGTETQYF.

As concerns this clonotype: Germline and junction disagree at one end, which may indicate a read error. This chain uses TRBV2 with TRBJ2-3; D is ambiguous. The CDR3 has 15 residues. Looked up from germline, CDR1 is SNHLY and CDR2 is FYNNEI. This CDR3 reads CAISDRAARTDTQYF. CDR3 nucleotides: TGTGCCATCAGTGATCGGGCGGCCCGCACAGATACGCAGTATTTT.

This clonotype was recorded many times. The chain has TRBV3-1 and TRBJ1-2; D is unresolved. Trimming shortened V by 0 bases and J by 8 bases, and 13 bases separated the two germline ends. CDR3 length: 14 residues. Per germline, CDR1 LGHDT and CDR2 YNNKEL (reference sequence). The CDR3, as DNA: TGTGCCAGCAGCCAAGATACCCAGAGGACGGGCTACACCTTC. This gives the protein CASSQDTQRTGYTF.

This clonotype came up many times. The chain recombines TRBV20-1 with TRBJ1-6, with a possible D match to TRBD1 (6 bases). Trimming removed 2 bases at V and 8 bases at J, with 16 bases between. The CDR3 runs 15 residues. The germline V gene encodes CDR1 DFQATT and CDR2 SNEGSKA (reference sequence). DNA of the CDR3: TGCAGTGCTAGACCCCCCAGCAGGGGTCATTCACCCCTCCACTTT. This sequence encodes CSARPPSRGHSPLHF.

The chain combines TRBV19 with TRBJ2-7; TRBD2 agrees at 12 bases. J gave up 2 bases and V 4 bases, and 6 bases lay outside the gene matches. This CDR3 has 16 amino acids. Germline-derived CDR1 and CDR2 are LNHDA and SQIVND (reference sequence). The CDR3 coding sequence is TGTGCCAGTAGTACACCGGGACTAGCGGGCGCCTACGAGCAGTACTTC. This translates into CASSTPGLAGAYEQYF.

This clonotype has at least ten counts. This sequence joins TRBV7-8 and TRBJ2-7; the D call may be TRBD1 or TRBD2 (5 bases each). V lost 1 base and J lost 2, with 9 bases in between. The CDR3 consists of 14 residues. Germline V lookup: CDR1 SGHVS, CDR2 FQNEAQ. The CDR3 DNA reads TGTGCCAGCAGCTTAGAGGGACCTACCTACGAGCAGTACTTC. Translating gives CASSLEGPTYEQYF.

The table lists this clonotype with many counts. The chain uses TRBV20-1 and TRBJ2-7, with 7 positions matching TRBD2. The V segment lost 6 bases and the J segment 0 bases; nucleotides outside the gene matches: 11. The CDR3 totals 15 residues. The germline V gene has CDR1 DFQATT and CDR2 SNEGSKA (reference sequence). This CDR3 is CSASPWRGSSYEQYF. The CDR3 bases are TGCAGTGCGAGTCCATGGCGGGGGAGCTCCTACGAGCAGTACTTC.

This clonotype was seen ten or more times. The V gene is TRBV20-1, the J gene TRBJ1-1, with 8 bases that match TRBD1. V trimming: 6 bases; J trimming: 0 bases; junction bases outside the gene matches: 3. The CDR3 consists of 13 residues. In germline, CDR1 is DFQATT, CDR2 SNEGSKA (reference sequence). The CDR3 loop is CSARTGMNTEAFF. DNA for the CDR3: TGCAGTGCAAGGACAGGGATGAACACTGAAGCTTTCTTT.

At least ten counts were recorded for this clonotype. The CDR3 loop is CASTSLGQPQHF. In DNA form, the CDR3 reads TGTGCCAGTACCTCCCTGGGTCAGCCCCAGCATTTT. The V gene is TRBV19, the J gene TRBJ1-5; D gene ambiguous. Trimming pared 7 bases from V and 6 bases from J, leaving 10 bases between. The CDR3 consists of 12 residues. In germline, CDR1 is LNHDA, CDR2 SQIVND (reference sequence).

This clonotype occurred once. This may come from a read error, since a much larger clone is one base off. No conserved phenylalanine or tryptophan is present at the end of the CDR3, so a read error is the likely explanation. The CDR3 bases are TGCAGCGTCAGGACGGGGCTCTCAAATCAGCCCCAGCATATT. The encoded protein is CSVRTGLSNQPQHI. The chain combines TRBV29-1 with TRBJ1-5, with D maybe TRBD1 (5 bases). The CDR3 loop spans 14 amino acids. The germline V and J ends were trimmed by 6 bases and 4 bases, with 16 bases remaining between them. Germline V CDR1 and CDR2: SQVTM, ANQGSEA.

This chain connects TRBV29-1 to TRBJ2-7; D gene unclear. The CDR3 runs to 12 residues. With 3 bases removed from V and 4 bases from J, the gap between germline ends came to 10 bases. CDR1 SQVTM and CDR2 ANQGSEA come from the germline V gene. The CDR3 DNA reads TGCAGCGTTGACGGCCCAAGGTACGAGCAGTACTTC. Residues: CSVDGPRYEQYF.

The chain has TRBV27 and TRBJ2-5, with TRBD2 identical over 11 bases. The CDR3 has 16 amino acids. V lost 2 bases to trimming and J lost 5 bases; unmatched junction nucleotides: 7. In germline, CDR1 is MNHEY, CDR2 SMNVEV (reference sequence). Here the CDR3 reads CASSLASGGKGETQYF. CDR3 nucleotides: TGTGCCAGCAGTTTAGCTAGCGGGGGGAAAGGGGAGACCCAGTACTTC.

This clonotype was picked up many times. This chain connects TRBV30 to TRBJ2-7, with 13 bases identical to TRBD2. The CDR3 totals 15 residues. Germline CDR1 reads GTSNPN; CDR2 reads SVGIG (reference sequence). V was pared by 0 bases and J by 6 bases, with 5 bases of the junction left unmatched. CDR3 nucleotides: TGTGCCTGGAGTGTGGTTGGGACTAGCGGGGTCGAGCAGTACTTC. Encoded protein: CAWSVVGTSGVEQYF.

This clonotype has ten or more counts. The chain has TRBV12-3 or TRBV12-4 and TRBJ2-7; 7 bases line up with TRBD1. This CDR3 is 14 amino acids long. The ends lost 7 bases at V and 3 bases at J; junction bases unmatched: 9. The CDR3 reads CASTPQGSDYEQYF. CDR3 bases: TGTGCCAGCACCCCACAGGGGTCGGACTACGAGCAGTACTTC.

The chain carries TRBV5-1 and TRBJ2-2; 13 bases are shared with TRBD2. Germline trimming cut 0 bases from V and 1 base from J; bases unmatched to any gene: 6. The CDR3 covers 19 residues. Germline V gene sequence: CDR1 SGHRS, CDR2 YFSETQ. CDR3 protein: CASSLGLAGGMLNTGELFF. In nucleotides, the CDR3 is TGCGCCAGCAGCTTGGGACTAGCGGGAGGTATGCTGAACACCGGGGAGCTGTTTTTT.

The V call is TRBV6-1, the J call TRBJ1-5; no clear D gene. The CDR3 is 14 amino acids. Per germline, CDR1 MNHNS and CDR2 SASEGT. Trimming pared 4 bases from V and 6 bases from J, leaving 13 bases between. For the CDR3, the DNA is TGTGCCAGCAGTGTTCAGACTTGGGGTCAGCCCCAGCATTTT. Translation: CASSVQTWGQPQHF.

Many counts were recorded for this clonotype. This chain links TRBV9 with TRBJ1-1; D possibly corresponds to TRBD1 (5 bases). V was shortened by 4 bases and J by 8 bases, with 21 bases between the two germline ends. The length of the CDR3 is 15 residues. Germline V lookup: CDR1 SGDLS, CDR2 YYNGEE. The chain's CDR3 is CASSTRGGALREAFF. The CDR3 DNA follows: TGTGCCAGCAGCACCCGGGGGGGTGCCCTTCGGGAAGCTTTCTTT.

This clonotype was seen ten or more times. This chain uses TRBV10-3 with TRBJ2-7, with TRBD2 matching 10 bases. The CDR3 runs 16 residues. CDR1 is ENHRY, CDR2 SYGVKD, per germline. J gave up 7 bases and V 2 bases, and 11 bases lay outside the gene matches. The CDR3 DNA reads TGTGCCATCAGTGAGAGCTCTAGCGGGAGACAATTAGAGCAGTACTTC. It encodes CAISESSSGRQLEQYF.

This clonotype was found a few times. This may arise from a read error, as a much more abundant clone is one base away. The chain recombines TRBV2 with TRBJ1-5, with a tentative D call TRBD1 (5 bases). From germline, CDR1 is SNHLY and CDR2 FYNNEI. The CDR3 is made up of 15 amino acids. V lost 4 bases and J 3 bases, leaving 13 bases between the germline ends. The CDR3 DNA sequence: TGTGCCAGCAGTGGGGACCAGTATAACAATCAGCCCCAGCATTTT. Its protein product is CASSGDQYNNQPQHF.

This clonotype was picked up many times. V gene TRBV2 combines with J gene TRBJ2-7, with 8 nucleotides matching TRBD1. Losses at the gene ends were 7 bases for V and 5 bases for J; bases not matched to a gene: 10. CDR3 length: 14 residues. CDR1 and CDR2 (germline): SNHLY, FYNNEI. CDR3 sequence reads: CASTANRGSDEQYF. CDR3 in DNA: TGTGCCAGCACCGCAAACAGGGGGAGCGACGAGCAGTACTTC.

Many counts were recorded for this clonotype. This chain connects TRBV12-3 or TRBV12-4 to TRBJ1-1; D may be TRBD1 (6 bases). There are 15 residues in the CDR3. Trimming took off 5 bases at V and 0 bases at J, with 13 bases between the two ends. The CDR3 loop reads CASSPLGTLNTEAFF. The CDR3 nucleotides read TGTGCCAGCAGTCCCCTCGGGACATTGAACACTGAAGCTTTCTTT.

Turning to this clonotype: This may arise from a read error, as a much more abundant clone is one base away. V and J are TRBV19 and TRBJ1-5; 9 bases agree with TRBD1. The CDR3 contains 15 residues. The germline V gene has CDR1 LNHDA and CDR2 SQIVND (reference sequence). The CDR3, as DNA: TGTGTCTGCAACAGGGGGCGCGGAGGCAATCAGCCCCAGCATTTT. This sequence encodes CVCNRGRGGNQPQHF.